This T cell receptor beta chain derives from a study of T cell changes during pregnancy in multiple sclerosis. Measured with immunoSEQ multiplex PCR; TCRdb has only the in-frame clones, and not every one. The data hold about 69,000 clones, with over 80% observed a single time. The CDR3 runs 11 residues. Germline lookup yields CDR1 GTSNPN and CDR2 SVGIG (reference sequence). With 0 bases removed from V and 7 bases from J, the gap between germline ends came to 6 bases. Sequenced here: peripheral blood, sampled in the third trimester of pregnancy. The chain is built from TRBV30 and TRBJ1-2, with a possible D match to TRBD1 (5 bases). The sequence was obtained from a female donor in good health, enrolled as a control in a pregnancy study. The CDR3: CAWSVQGGYTF. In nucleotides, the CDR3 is TGTGCCTGGAGTGTTCAGGGTGGCTACACCTTC.